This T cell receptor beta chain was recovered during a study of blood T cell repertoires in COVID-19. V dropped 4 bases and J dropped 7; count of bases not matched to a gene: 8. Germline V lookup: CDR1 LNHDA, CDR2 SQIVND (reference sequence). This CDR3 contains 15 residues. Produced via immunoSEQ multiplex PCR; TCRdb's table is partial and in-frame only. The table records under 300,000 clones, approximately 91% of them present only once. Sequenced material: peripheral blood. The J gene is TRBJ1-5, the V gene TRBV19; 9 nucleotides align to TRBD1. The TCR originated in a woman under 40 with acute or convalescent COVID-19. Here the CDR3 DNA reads TGTGCCAGTAGTACCTCAGGGACAGGGCGCCAGCCCCAGCATTTT. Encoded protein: CASSTSGTGRQPQHF.